Described below is a single T cell receptor beta chain sequence and its context. These data come from a study of control samples from healthy donors and cancer patients. Clones were read by immunoSEQ multiplex PCR, and TCRdb kept only the in-frame ones, dropping some. The data show approximately 170,000 clones, around 90% seen once. The sequence was collected from a woman aged 50 to 60 in good health. The source material was blood.

The CDR3 spells CASSPTRDIGEKLFF. In nucleotides, the CDR3 is TGTGCCAGCAGCCCGACCCGGGACATCGGGGAAAAACTGTTTTTT. The chain links TRBV5-5 to TRBJ1-4; a possible D gene is TRBD1 (6 bases). The germline CDR1 and CDR2 sequences are SGHKS and YYEKEE (reference sequence). The V and J ends lost 4 bases and 8 bases respectively, with 18 bases between them. The CDR3 extends over 15 amino acids.